A single sample gave rise to the 12 T cell receptor beta chains below, sequenced in a study of cytomegalovirus exposure and HLA in healthy donors. PCR employed 60 Vbeta and 13 Jbeta primers. Only in-frame clones appear in the TCRdb table, and some are missing; sequencing was by immunoSEQ multiplex PCR. The table shows about 130,000 clones, with around 77% occurring only once. The sequenced material came from PBMCs. The receptors originated from a male donor in good health and CMV-seropositive.

J is TRBJ2-5 and V is TRBV19, with 8 bases matching TRBD1. The CDR3 is made up of 14 amino acids. Germline CDR1 and CDR2: LNHDA and SQIVND (reference sequence). Germline trimming cut 6 bases from V and 3 bases from J; bases unmatched to any gene: 6. In DNA, the CDR3 is TGTGCCAGTAGGTCGGGACAGGAGGAAGAGACCCAGTACTTC. It translates to CASRSGQEEETQYF. The complete variable domain, with remaining parts taken from reference TRBV19 and TRBJ2-5, reads DGGITQSPKYLFRKEGQNVTLSCEQNLNHDAMYWYRQDPGQGLRLIYYSQIVNDFQKGDIAEGYSVSREKKESFPLTVTSAQKNPTAFYLCASRSGQEEETQYFGPGTRLLVL.

In this sample, this clone turned up a few times. This sequence joins TRBV11-1 and TRBJ2-2, with TRBD2 matching over 7 bases. The ends lost 2 bases at V and 3 bases at J; junction bases unmatched: 3. This CDR3 contains 15 residues. CDR1 is SGHAT, CDR2 FQDESV, per germline (reference sequence). CDR3 nucleotide sequence: TGTGCCAGCAGCTTATTTGCGGGGGACACCGGGGAGCTGTTTTTT. It translates to CASSLFAGDTGELFF.

The rearrangement joins TRBV6-1 to TRBJ1-1; tentatively, D is TRBD1 (5 bases). Between the trimmed V and J ends, which lost 2 bases and 2 bases, there was a span of 12 bases. Per the germline V gene, CDR1 is MNHNS and CDR2 is SASEGT. The CDR3 is 15 residues long. Here the CDR3 reads CASSERVGGNTEAFF. CDR3 coding DNA: TGTGCCAGCAGTGAAAGGGTCGGGGGAAACACTGAAGCTTTCTTT.

This chain joins TRBV2 and TRBJ2-7; 8 bases are shared with TRBD1. Germline V gene sequence: CDR1 SNHLY, CDR2 FYNNEI. V trimming: 8 bases; J trimming: 2 bases; junction bases outside the gene matches: 11. The CDR3 runs to 15 residues. CDR3 bases: TGTGCCAGCTATATTGAAAGGACAGGGCCCTACGAGCAGTACTTC. This encodes CASYIERTGPYEQYF.

To note about this clone: The germline gene is not matched at one end of the junction; a read error may be the cause. The chain recombines TRBV2 with TRBJ1-1; TRBD1 aligns across 9 bases. CDR1 and CDR2 from the germline V gene are SNHLY and FYNNEI. The CDR3 covers 15 residues. The CDR3 coding sequence is TGTGCCAGCTCTCGACTAGGACAGGGGAACGCTGAAGCTTTCTTT. Protein product: CASSRLGQGNAEAFF.

A remark on this clone: Sequence at one end of the junction differs from germline and may be a read error. The J gene is TRBJ1-5, the V gene TRBV7-9, with 8 bases aligning to TRBD1. The CDR3 extends over 16 amino acids. The germline CDR1 and CDR2 sequences are SEHNR and FQNEAQ (reference sequence). The chain's CDR3 is CSSSLDLTGANQPQHF. Here the CDR3 DNA reads TGTTCCAGCAGCTTAGACTTGACAGGGGCGAATCAGCCCCAGCATTTT. Variable domain in full (rest from reference TRBV7-9 and TRBJ1-5): DTGVSQNPRHKITKRGQNVTFRCDPISEHNRLYWYRQTLGQGPEFLTYFQNEAQLEKSRLLSDRFSAERPKGSFSTLEIQRTEQGDSAMYLCSSSLDLTGANQPQHFGDGTRLSIL.

The chain combines TRBV28 with TRBJ1-5; D perhaps matches TRBD1 (6 bases). V was cut by 4 bases and J by 4 bases, with 14 bases left in between. CDR3 size: 15 residues. Per the germline V gene, CDR1 is MDHEN and CDR2 is SYDVKM. DNA of the CDR3: TGTGCCAGCAGTTACATTACCCAGGGGAATCAGCCCCAGCATTTT. Translating gives CASSYITQGNQPQHF.

The J gene is TRBJ2-2, the V gene TRBV27; D ambiguous. Germline V lookup: CDR1 MNHEY, CDR2 SMNVEV (reference sequence). The CDR3 sequence is 15 residues long. V was trimmed by 10 bases and J by 5 bases, leaving 20 bases between them. This CDR3 is CATAVRWAYTGELFF. For the CDR3, the DNA is TGTGCCACCGCAGTAAGATGGGCATATACCGGGGAGCTGTTTTTT.

This clone was detected only a few times. This sequence joins TRBV28 and TRBJ1-2; D is uncertain. This CDR3 spans 13 amino acids. The V end lost 3 bases, the J end lost 2 bases, and 7 bases lay between the germline ends. Looked up from germline, CDR1 is MDHEN and CDR2 is SYDVKM. CDR3 DNA: TGTGCCAGCAGTTTGGTGGCAAACTATGGCTACACCTTC. Amino acid sequence: CASSLVANYGYTF.

The chain carries TRBV10-3 and TRBJ1-2; the D is unclear. Between the trimmed V and J ends, which lost 10 bases and 3 bases, there was a span of 12 bases. The CDR3 has 12 residues. Germline assignment: CDR1 ENHRY and CDR2 SYGVKD. The CDR3 region has the DNA TGTGCCACCCTCCTCTCGGACTATGGCTACACCTTC. Residues: CATLLSDYGYTF.

The chain combines TRBV11-3 with TRBJ1-5, with 8 bases lining up with TRBD1. Germline CDR1 and CDR2: SGHNT and YENEEA. V lost 5 bases, J lost 2 bases, and 5 bases stayed unmatched. CDR3 length: 15 residues. CDR3 sequence: CASSRQGAGNQPQHF. The CDR3, as DNA: TGTGCCAGCAGCCGTCAGGGGGCGGGCAATCAGCCCCAGCATTTT.

The chain links TRBV7-2 to TRBJ1-2, with D unresolved. Germline assignment: CDR1 SGHTA and CDR2 FQGNSA. V was trimmed by 2 bases and J by 3 bases, leaving 13 bases between them. This CDR3 is built from 15 residues. This CDR3 is CASSLTREGYYGYTF. As DNA, the CDR3 is TGTGCCAGCAGCTTAACCCGGGAAGGGTACTATGGCTACACCTTC. The full variable domain, its missing parts supplied by reference TRBV7-2 and TRBJ1-2, is GAGVSQSPSNKVTEKGKDVELRCDPISGHTALYWYRQSLGQGLEFLIYFQGNSAPDKSGLPSDRFSAERTGGSVSTLTIQRTQQEDSAVYLCASSLTREGYYGYTFGSGTRLTVV.